Sample share makes the clone carrying this T cell receptor (gamma chain) large. The antigen is undetermined. This likely traces to a read error, being one base from a far larger clone. Looked up from germline, CDR1 is EGSTGY and CDR2 is YDSYTSSV. Losses at the gene ends were 4 bases for V and 2 bases for J; bases not matched to a gene: 1. This CDR3 comprises 13 residues. TCRdb re-called the RT-PCR reads via CATT. Among approximately 510 gamma-chain clones listed, 3.5% were seen once. This specimen comes from a study of gammadelta T cells in human blood. Overall study results and limits: Polyclonal expansion of innate γδ T cells after birth appeared microbially driven.

The V call is TRGV4, the J call TRGJP1. The TCR was taken from a human fetus. What was sequenced was non-Vgamma9Vdelta2 gamma-delta T cells from fetal blood. This CDR3 is CATWETTGWFKIF. The CDR3 DNA is TGTGCCACCTGGGAAACCACTGGTTGGTTCAAGATATTT.